The 2 T cell receptor beta chains listed next were all sequenced from one sample in a study of cytotoxic CD8 clonotypes in ibrutinib-treated CLL. TCRdb's table, derived via immunoSEQ multiplex PCR, lists solely in-frame clones and lacks some. The sample consists of roughly 300,000 clones, 60% to 80% of them appearing once. The sequencing used PBMCs, collected at disease progression, from a patient treated with ibrutinib. All receptors derive from a human donor with chronic lymphocytic leukemia.

V is TRBV7-9 and J is TRBJ1-4; TRBD1 matches 9 bases. Trimming cost V 5 bases and J 7 bases; bases outside gene matches: 5. CDR3 size: 14 residues. CDR1 and CDR2 (germline): SEHNR, FQNEAQ (reference sequence). CDR3 bases: TGTGCCAGCAGCGAGACAGGGGGAACTGAAAAACTGTTTTTT. Translated, it gives CASSETGGTEKLFF. Variable domain in full (rest from reference TRBV7-9 and TRBJ1-4): DTGVSQNPRHKITKRGQNVTFRCDPISEHNRLYWYRQTLGQGPEFLTYFQNEAQLEKSRLLSDRFSAERPKGSFSTLEIQRTEQGDSAMYLCASSETGGTEKLFFGSGTQLSVL.

This clone was observed a single time. The CDR3, as DNA: TGCGCCAGCAGCCACACAGGGCCCGGCTCTGGGGCCAACGTCCTGACTTTC. This sequence encodes CASSHTGPGSGANVLTF. The J gene is TRBJ2-6, the V gene TRBV4-1; perhaps TRBD1 as D (6 bases). This CDR3 is built from 17 residues. In germline, CDR1 is MGHRA, CDR2 YSYEKL. The V end was cut by 3 bases, the J end by 0 bases, with 12 bases between.